This T cell receptor (beta chain) was documented in a study of OX40 agonist ivuxolimab in advanced cancers. For the study at large: The patients received agonistic anti-OX40 (CD134) antibody ivuxolimab. Intravenous ivuxolimab at 0.01 to 10 mg/kg was given to patients every 2 weeks. Overall study results and limits: Circulating CD4+ and CD8+ T cells showed clonal expansion by week 6 at 0.1 to 3.0 mg/kg.

The CDR3 has 15 residues. CDR1 and CDR2 from the germline V gene are SGDLS and YYNGEE. V was pared by 4 bases and J by 1 base, with 12 bases between. Assay: immunoSEQ multiplex PCR; the TCRdb copy retains only in-frame clones and omits some. Seen here are approximately 57,000 clones, 70% to 90% observed once, and the top ten hold 0.75%. In regard to this clone: The antigen remains unidentified.

The sequencing used CD4+ or CD8+ T cells sorted from blood, collected in a trial of the OX40 agonist ivuxolimab. V is TRBV9 and J is TRBJ2-1; D is uncertain. The TCR sequence derives from an adult with an advanced solid tumor such as melanoma, head and neck, liver or kidney cancer. The CDR3 DNA sequence: TGTGCCAGCAGCTCCCAGACTGAGTCCTACAATGAGCAGTTCTTC. As protein: CASSSQTESYNEQFF.